This entry is about one T cell receptor (beta chain). This entry comes from a study of cytomegalovirus exposure and HLA in healthy donors. Primers included in the PCR were 60 Vbeta and 13 Jbeta primers. Using immunoSEQ multiplex PCR, the repertoire was profiled, and TCRdb retains in-frame clones only, with some absent. Among 100,000 to 150,000 clones listed, under 90% were seen once. V gave up 4 bases and J gave up 2 bases, with 16 bases separating them. The germline CDR1 and CDR2 sequences are SGDLS and YYNGEE. The CDR3 extends over 16 amino acids. The sample comprised PBMCs. The chain carries TRBV9 and TRBJ2-1; a possible D gene is TRBD2 (5 bases). This TCR was sampled from a woman in her thirties or forties in good health and CMV-seronegative. In nucleotides, the CDR3 is TGTGCCAGCAGCCCCCTGAGCGGAGGCCCCTACAATGAGCAGTTCTTC. Its translation is CASSPLSGGPYNEQFF. Complete variable domain (other parts from reference TRBV9 and TRBJ2-1): DSGVTQTPKHLITATGQRVTLRCSPRSGDLSVYWYQQSLDQGLQFLIQYYNGEERAKGNILERFSAQQFPDLHSELNLSSLELGDSALYFCASSPLSGGPYNEQFFGPGTRLTVL.